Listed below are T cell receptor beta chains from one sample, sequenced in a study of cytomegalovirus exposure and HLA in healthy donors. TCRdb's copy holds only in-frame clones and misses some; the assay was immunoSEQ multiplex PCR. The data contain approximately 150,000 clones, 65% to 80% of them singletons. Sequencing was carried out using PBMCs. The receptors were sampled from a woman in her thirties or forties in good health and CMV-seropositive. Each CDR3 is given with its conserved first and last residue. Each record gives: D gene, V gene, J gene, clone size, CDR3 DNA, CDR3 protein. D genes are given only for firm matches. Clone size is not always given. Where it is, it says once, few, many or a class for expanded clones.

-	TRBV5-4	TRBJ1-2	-	TGTGCCAGCAGTCCCGCCCCGACAGAGAACTATGGCTACACCTTC	CASSPAPTENYGYTF
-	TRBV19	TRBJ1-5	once	TGTGCCAGTAGTCTTACAGGGACGGGCAATCAGCCCCAGCATTTT	CASSLTGTGNQPQHF
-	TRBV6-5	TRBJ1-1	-	TGTGCCAGCAGTTACGCGGCGATCATGAACACTGAAGCTTTCTTT	CASSYAAIMNTEAFF
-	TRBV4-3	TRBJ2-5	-	TGCGCCAGCAGCCAAGGGGTACGGGGTCAAGAGACCCAGTACTTC	CASSQGVRGQETQYF
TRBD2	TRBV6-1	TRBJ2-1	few	TGTGCCAGCAGGGGGACTAGCGGGGGTAATGAGCAGTTCTTC	CASRGTSGGNEQFF
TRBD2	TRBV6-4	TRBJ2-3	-	TGTGCCAGCAGCGAGCGGGGTAGCACAGATACGCAGTATTTT	CASSERGSTDTQYF
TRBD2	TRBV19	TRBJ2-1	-	TGTGCCAGTAGTAGCGGGGGGGTAGGTGAGCAGTTCTTC	CASSSGGVGEQFF
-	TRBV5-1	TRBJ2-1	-	TGCGCCAGCAGCTTGGACAGGGTGGGTAACGATGAGCAGTTCTTC	CASSLDRVGNDEQFF
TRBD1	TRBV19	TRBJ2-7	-	TGTGCCAGTAGCTACCGGGACAGGGGATTCTACGAGCAGTACTTC	CASSYRDRGFYEQYF
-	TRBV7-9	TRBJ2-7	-	TGTGCCAGCAGCCCAGGGGTTGTCAGGGGTTACGAGCAGTACTTC	CASSPGVVRGYEQYF
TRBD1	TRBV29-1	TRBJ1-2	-	TGCAGCGTTGAAGATCGGGGGGAGGACAGGGCTAACTATGGCTACACCTTC	CSVEDRGEDRANYGYTF
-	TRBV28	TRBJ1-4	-	TGTGCCAGCACCTCTAATAATGAAAAACTGTTTTTT	CASTSNNEKLFF
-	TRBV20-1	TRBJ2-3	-	TGCAGTTTGGCCACAGATACGCAGTATTTT	CSLATDTQYF
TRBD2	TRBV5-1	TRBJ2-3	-	TGCGCCAGCGAGGGATCAGCGGGGGTAGGAGATACGCAGTATTTT	CASEGSAGVGDTQYF
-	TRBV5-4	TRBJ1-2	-	TGTGCCAGCAGCTTGGGTATGACAGCTTCATACTATGGCTACACCTTC	CASSLGMTASYYGYTF
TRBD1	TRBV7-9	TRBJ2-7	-	TGTGCCAGCAGTCCCGTCGGGACAGGAATTTACGAGCAGTACTTC	CASSPVGTGIYEQYF
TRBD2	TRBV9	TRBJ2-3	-	TGTGCCAGCAGCGTGGGGACTAGCGGCGGTACGCAGTATTTT	CASSVGTSGGTQYF
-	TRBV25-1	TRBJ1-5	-	TGTGCCACGGCACAGATGGATAGCAATCAGCCCCAGCATTTT	CATAQMDSNQPQHF